One and the same sample provided the 28 T cell receptor delta chains below, sequenced in a study of gamma-delta T cells after stem cell transplantation. TCRdb reanalysed the RT-PCR reads with CATT. The table shows about 4,600 delta-chain clones, with 1.9% occurring only once. The material sequenced was gamma-delta T cells. All receptors derive from a human donor. It is not recorded whose cells these are; they may come from a transplant donor.

The sample holds a few counts of this clone. The chain employs TRDV2 and TRDJ1; 12 bases agree with TRDD3. J was trimmed by 0 bases and V by 2 bases; bases with no gene match: 9. The CDR3 runs to 18 residues. In germline, CDR1 is GEAIGNYY, CDR2 EKD. Written as DNA, the CDR3 is TGTGCCTGTGACAGCCTCCTGGGGGATACGCGGGACACCGATAAACTCATCTTT. Translated: CACDSLLGDTRDTDKLIF.

Note on this clone: The translation of this DNA and the TCRdb protein of a much larger clone differ at residue 10, probably owing to a read error; the protein shown here is translated from the DNA. The same CDR3 is also encoded by other DNA sequences in this sample. CDR3 protein: CACDPLAMGGTDKLIF. The CDR3, as DNA: TGTGCCTGTGACCCTCTCGCAATGGGGGGTACCGATAAACTCATCTTT. The V and J genes are TRDV2 and TRDJ1; TRDD3 is a possible D gene (6 bases). The CDR3 sequence is 16 residues long. Trimming removed 3 bases at V and 2 bases at J, with 18 bases between. Germline loops: CDR1 GEAIGNYY, CDR2 EKD.

Judged by abundance, this clone is medium-sized. CDR3 bases: TGTGCCTGTGACGCCTGGGGTGCCGATAAACTCATCTTT. This codes for CACDAWGADKLIF. The rearrangement joins TRDV2 to TRDJ1; possibly TRDD3 for D (6 bases). The length of the CDR3 is 13 residues. Trimming took off 3 bases at V and 3 bases at J, with 10 bases between the two ends. The germline V gene has CDR1 GEAIGNYY and CDR2 EKD.

This clone showed up just a few times. This likely traces to a read error, being one base from a far larger clone. This sample includes further DNA sequences coding for the same CDR3. The rearrangement uses TRDV2 and TRDJ3, with D possibly TRDD3 on 5 matching bases. Looked up from germline, CDR1 is GEAIGNYY and CDR2 is EKD. CDR3 length: 18 residues. CDR3 in amino acids: CACDTGWVSSWDTRQMFF. The CDR3 coding sequence is TGTGCCTGTGACACCGGCTGGGTTAGCTCCTGGGACACCCGGCAGATGTTTTTC.

This clone was detected only a few times. This likely traces to a read error, being one base from a far larger clone. Different DNA sequences within this sample yield the same CDR3. The V gene is TRDV2, the J gene TRDJ1; 9 nucleotides line up with TRDD3. The CDR3 has 21 amino acids. The germline V gene encodes CDR1 GEAIGNYY and CDR2 EKD. CDR3: CACDFVSASTGGARYTDKLIF. In DNA form, the CDR3 reads TGTGCCTGTGACTTTGTTTCTGCGAGTACTGGGGGAGCCCGGTACACCGATAAACTCATCTTC.

Worth noting for this clone: A single base is all that separates this from a far larger clone, so a read error is likely. This sample also contains other DNA sequences that code for the same CDR3. This CDR3 is CACDFLLGDTTDKLIF. The DNA for the CDR3 is TGTGCCTGCGATTTTCTACTGGGGGATACAACCGATAAACTCATCTTT. V usage is TRDV2 and J usage is TRDJ1, with 12 positions matching TRDD3. Germline V gene lookup returns CDR1 GEAIGNYY and CDR2 EKD. CDR3 length equals 16 residues. V was pared by 7 bases and J by 2 bases, with 10 bases of the junction left unmatched.

This clone is termed medium-sized. The same CDR3 can be traced to other DNA sequences in this sample. The chain recombines TRDV2 with TRDJ1; 8 bases align to TRDD3. The CDR3 totals 20 residues. Per the germline V gene, CDR1 is GEAIGNYY and CDR2 is EKD. V was pared by 1 base and J by 0 bases, with 18 bases of the junction left unmatched. The CDR3 bases are TGTGCCTGTGACACGGTATCCCGGAGAGTTACTGGGGGGTACACCGATAAACTCATCTTT. Amino acid sequence: CACDTVSRRVTGGYTDKLIF.

Worth noting for this clone: A far larger clone is off by one base, so a read error is likely. Within the sample, other DNA sequences also encode this same CDR3. The rearrangement links TRDV2 to TRDJ3; 12 bases line up with TRDD3. With 2 bases clipped from V and 1 base from J, the junction kept 8 bases outside the gene matches. The CDR3 totals 20 residues. In germline, CDR1 is GEAIGNYY, CDR2 EKD. The CDR3, as DNA: TGTGCCTGTGACAATACTGGGGGATACTTACCATCCTGGGACACCCGACAGATGTTTTTC. This gives the protein CACDNTGGYLPSWDTRQMFF.

This clone has only a few counts. This sequence is one base from a far larger clone and is likely a read error. This sample includes further DNA sequences coding for the same CDR3. CDR3 loop: CACDPLAMGDTDKLIF. The CDR3 nucleotides read TGTGCCTGTGACCCTCTCGCAATGGGGGATACCGATAAACTCATTTTT. The rearrangement joins TRDV2 to TRDJ1; 10 nucleotides align to TRDD3. CDR1 and CDR2 from the germline V gene are GEAIGNYY and EKD. This CDR3 is 16 amino acids long.

The table lists this clone with many counts. DNA for the CDR3: TGTGCCTGTGACCTACTGGGGGATACAAGGCCAGGTGTGGCCGATAAACTCATCTTT. Amino acids: CACDLLGDTRPGVADKLIF. The gene calls are TRDV2 and TRDJ1, with TRDD3 matching 12 bases. CDR3 length: 19 residues. The germline gives CDR1 GEAIGNYY, CDR2 EKD. The ends lost 3 bases at V and 3 bases at J; junction bases unmatched: 16.

Regarding this clone: The protein that TCRdb holds for this DNA derives from a much larger clone and differs from the translated DNA at residue 3, which likely indicates a read error; the protein shown here is translated from the DNA. V gene TRDV2 combines with J gene TRDJ1; the match to TRDD3 covers 8 bases. Germline CDR1 GEAIGNYY, CDR2 EKD. V lost 8 bases to trimming and J lost 1 base; unmatched junction nucleotides: 11. The CDR3 has 15 residues. Here the CDR3 DNA reads TGTGCCTACAAAGAACTGGGGGGGAGCACCGATAAACTCATCTTT. Protein product: CAYKELGGSTDKLIF.

This clone was detected only a few times. The TCRdb protein, from a much larger clone, departs from this DNA's translation at residue 5, likely by read error; the protein shown derives from the DNA. This chain links TRDV2 with TRDJ3; D is possibly TRDD3 (6 bases). The germline V gene has CDR1 GEAIGNYY and CDR2 EKD. This CDR3 has 21 amino acids. The V gene lost 3 bases and the J gene lost 2 bases, with 25 bases spanning the gap. DNA for the CDR3: TGTGCCTGTGACCCCGCGGAAAGAGGGAGGGATAACCCCTGGGACACCCGACAGATGTTTTTC. Translating gives CACDPAERGRDNPWDTRQMFF.

This clone occurred a few times. This likely stems from a read error, as it lies one base from a far larger clone. This CDR3 is also generated by other DNA sequences in the sample. This chain links TRDV2 with TRDJ3, with 8 bases identical to TRDD3. The CDR3 extends over 19 amino acids. The V segment lost 0 bases and the J segment 0 bases; nucleotides outside the gene matches: 6. Germline V gene lookup returns CDR1 GEAIGNYY and CDR2 EKD. CDR3 in amino acids: CACDTVGDTSSWDTRQMFF. CDR3 coding DNA: TGTGCCTGTGACACCGTAGGGGATACTAGCTCCTGGGACACCCGACAGATGTTTTTC.

Points on this clone: Translating this DNA gives a protein that differs at residue 20 from the TCRdb one, which belongs to a much larger clone; a read error is likely, and the protein shown is this translation. The CDR3 protein is CACDTVGDTPGLFSWDTRQVFF. In DNA form, the CDR3 reads TGTGCCTGTGACACCGTGGGGGATACGCCAGGGCTCTTCTCCTGGGACACCCGACAGGTGTTTTTC. This chain uses TRDV2 with TRDJ3; 11 bases agree with TRDD3. There are 22 residues in the CDR3. CDR1 is GEAIGNYY and CDR2 is EKD in the germline V gene.

This clone occurred a few times. A far larger clone is one base from this, pointing to a likely read error. Within the sample, other DNA sequences also encode this same CDR3. The chain combines TRDV2 with TRDJ1; 13 bases fit TRDD3. J lost 0 bases, V lost 3 bases, and 9 bases had no gene match. Germline loops: CDR1 GEAIGNYY, CDR2 EKD. The CDR3 length is 18 residues. The CDR3 nucleotides are TGTGCCTGTGACGCTGTACTGGGGGATACGCGGGACACCGATAAACTCATCTTT. Translating gives CACDAVLGDTRDTDKLIF.

Points on this clone: The junction departs from the called germline gene at one end, perhaps through a read error. The chain combines TRDV2 with TRDJ1; 7 bases match TRDD3. The CDR3 consists of 16 residues. The germline gives CDR1 GEAIGNYY, CDR2 EKD. The CDR3 DNA follows: TGTGCCTGTGACACTCTGGGGGCCCAGTACACCGACAAACTCATCTTT. Translated, it gives CACDTLGAQYTDKLIF.

The sample holds a few counts of this clone. The protein recorded in TCRdb matches a much larger clone and deviates from this DNA's translation at residue 4, suggesting a read error; the protein here is obtained by translating the DNA. The chain combines TRDV2 with TRDJ1; 7 nucleotides agree with TRDD3. Germline CDR1 reads GEAIGNYY; CDR2 reads EKD. The CDR3 loop spans 17 amino acids. The CDR3 here is CACGTLGAEGYTDKLIF. CDR3 DNA: TGTGCCTGTGGCACCCTGGGGGCAGAAGGATACACCGATAAACTCATCTTT.

This clone was observed a few times. TCRdb's entry gives the protein of a much larger clone, which mismatches this DNA's translation at residue 13, likely from a read error; the protein reported here is translated from the DNA. V gene TRDV2 combines with J gene TRDJ1; 9 nucleotides align to TRDD3. The germline V gene encodes CDR1 GEAIGNYY and CDR2 EKD. This CDR3 comprises 16 residues. The CDR3, as DNA: TGTGCCTGTGACCCCCTACTGGGGGAGTACACCGATAACCTCATCTTT. Translating it yields CACDPLLGEYTDNLIF.

This clone is termed medium-sized. Other nucleotide sequences in the sample specify the same CDR3. V usage is TRDV2 and J usage is TRDJ1; 8 bases align to TRDD3. The CDR3 has 14 residues. With V trimmed by 2 bases and J by 2 bases, 3 bases remained unmatched. Germline V gene data show CDR1 as GEAIGNYY and CDR2 as EKD. The CDR3 region has the DNA TGTGCCTGTGACAGTCTGGGGGAAACCGATAAACTCATCTTT. This translates into CACDSLGETDKLIF.

This clone was seen a handful of times. A read error is possible here, since a much larger clone lies one base away. Other DNA sequences from this sample encode an identical CDR3 as well. This chain joins TRDV2 and TRDJ3; 13 nucleotides match TRDD3. The CDR3 covers 18 residues. Germline V gene sequence: CDR1 GEAIGNYY, CDR2 EKD. For the CDR3, the DNA is TGTGCCTGTGATATACTGGGGGATACGGCCTGGGACACCCGACAGATGTTTTTT. The encoded protein is CACDILGDTAWDTRQMFF.

Only a few counts were recorded for this clone. A read error likely explains why the TCRdb protein, taken from a much larger clone, differs from this DNA's translation at residue 4; the protein shown is translated from the DNA. The rearrangement links TRDV2 to TRDJ1; D ambiguous. CDR1 GEAIGNYY and CDR2 EKD come from the germline V gene. This CDR3 comprises 18 residues. The CDR3, as DNA: TGTGCCTGTGGCACCGTCTTCACCGGACCCTCGCCGACCGATAAACTCATCTTT. Translated, it gives CACGTVFTGPSPTDKLIF.

As concerns this clone: A much larger clone lies a single base off, so this may be a read error. Other DNA variants within this sample encode the same CDR3. The CDR3 sequence is CALGELYPRLGDKLIF. CDR3 coding DNA: TGTGCTCTTGGGGAACTATATCCCCGACTGGGGGATAAACTCATCTTT. The chain joins TRDV1 to TRDJ1; 7 bases align to TRDD3. Germline V CDR1 and CDR2: TSWWSYY, QGS. This CDR3 has 16 amino acids. Unmatched junction bases numbered 9, after V lost 0 bases and J lost 5 bases.

This clone rates as medium-sized. V is TRDV2 and J is TRDJ1; 7 bases fit TRDD3. V dropped 0 bases and J dropped 3; count of bases not matched to a gene: 3. The CDR3 has 14 residues. Germline values: CDR1 GEAIGNYY, CDR2 EKD. As DNA, the CDR3 is TGTGCCTGTGACACCGTAGGGGGATCCGATAAACTCATCTTT. Residues: CACDTVGGSDKLIF.

This clone was observed a few times. The protein in TCRdb stems from a much larger clone and differs at residue 6 from this DNA's translation, likely a read error; here the protein is translated from the DNA. J is TRDJ3 and V is TRDV2; 8 positions agree with TRDD3. Germline values: CDR1 GEAIGNYY, CDR2 EKD. V dropped 0 bases and J dropped 0; count of bases not matched to a gene: 6. The CDR3 has 19 residues. The CDR3 coding sequence is TGTGCCTGTGACACCACTGGGGGCCTAAGCTCCTGGGACACCCGACAGATGTTTTTC. Translated: CACDTTGGLSSWDTRQMFF.

The table lists this clone with a few counts. With only one base between it and a far larger clone, this is likely a read error. The rearrangement links TRDV2 to TRDJ1; 8 positions match TRDD3. The CDR3 sequence is 14 residues long. Germline CDR1 GEAIGNYY, CDR2 EKD. The DNA for the CDR3 is TGTGCCCGTGACACCATACTGGGGGGCTCCAAACTCATCTTT. Its translation: CARDTILGGSKLIF.

Note on this clone: TCRdb pairs this DNA with a much larger clone's protein that differs at residue 9, likely a read error; the protein shown was translated from the DNA. The chain carries TRDV2 and TRDJ1, with TRDD3 identical over 7 bases. This CDR3 is built from 17 residues. The germline gives CDR1 GEAIGNYY, CDR2 EKD. V lost 0 bases, J lost 0 bases, and 9 bases stayed unmatched. This CDR3 is CACDTLGDKDYTDKLIF. The CDR3 bases are TGTGCCTGTGACACCCTCGGGGATAAGGACTACACCGATAAACTCATCTTT.

The genes are TRDV2 and TRDJ1; TRDD3 agrees at 8 bases. The CDR3 is made up of 18 amino acids. Germline loops: CDR1 GEAIGNYY, CDR2 EKD. V dropped 2 bases and J dropped 1; count of bases not matched to a gene: 14. The CDR3 DNA sequence: TGTGCCTGTGACAGCCTCGGGGGGATAGTTTCCTCCACCGATAAACTCATCTTT. This sequence encodes CACDSLGGIVSSTDKLIF.

A word on this clone: A read error likely explains why the TCRdb protein, taken from a much larger clone, differs from this DNA's translation at residue 11; the protein shown is translated from the DNA. This chain connects TRDV2 to TRDJ1, with 7 positions matching TRDD3. This CDR3 has 16 residues. CDR1 is GEAIGNYY and CDR2 is EKD in the germline V gene. The J segment lost 4 bases and the V segment lost 0 bases, leaving 10 bases of the junction unmatched. In DNA form, the CDR3 reads TGTGCCTGTGACACCGTGGGGGAGGCGTACAACGATAAACTCATCTTT. Residues: CACDTVGEAYNDKLIF.